The TCR beta chain under discussion was sequenced for a study of early T cells in non-severe SARS-CoV-2 infection. Overall study: With bulk RNA from unsorted whole blood as input, sequencing yielded unpaired chains. Study-wide results and caveats: The study's VDJdb matching favored anti-spike CD8 responses and missed private and CD4 specificities.

Individual cDNA molecules were tagged with unique molecular identifiers, the study reported. A single record per CDR3 protein comes from TCRdb applying MiXCR to the 5' RACE reads. This table has tens of thousands of distinct CDR3 sequences, less than 7% appearing once. About this clonotype itself: Its antigen is unknown.

Material for sequencing was whole blood. This receptor was taken from an adult who was a healthcare worker with PCR-confirmed SARS-CoV-2 infection or an uninfected control (not recorded which).

The CDR3 sequence is CASSLVGAADTQYF. The DNA for the CDR3 is TGTGCCAGCAGCTTAGTGGGAGCCGCAGATACGCAGTATTTT. V usage is TRBV7-6 and J usage is TRBJ2-3; maybe TRBD2 (5 bases). V was cut by 1 base and J by 4 bases, with 9 bases left in between. The length of the CDR3 is 14 residues. CDR1 is SGHVS, CDR2 FNYEAQ, per germline.